This entry features one TCR beta chain sequence. Its antigen is undetermined. The source of the sample is a study of T cell responses to AZD1222 COVID-19 vaccine. Repertoires were generated with immunoSEQ multiplex PCR, while TCRdb's copy carries only in-frame clones and drops some. The sample has just over 150,000 clones; about 87% are singletons. Pooled samples include second doses given at about 4 or 12 weeks. This CDR3 contains 17 residues. Germline V gives CDR1 MNHEY, CDR2 SVGEGT. Trimming removed 3 bases at V and 0 bases at J, with 15 bases between. Study-wide results and limits: Clonal diversity was possibly underestimated, and the donors were mostly white British, with more females. Unmutated variant regions are reportedly targeted by nearly half of spike-specific TCRs.

V and J are TRBV6-2 or TRBV6-3 and TRBJ1-5; D not resolved. Source: peripheral blood, taken 28 days after the second AZD1222 dose. The sequence was collected from an adult who received the AZD1222 COVID-19 vaccine. This chain's CDR3 is CASSYRSNGVSNQPQHF. CDR3 bases: TGTGCCAGCAGTTATCGTTCGAACGGTGTTAGCAATCAGCCCCAGCATTTT.